The source of this T cell receptor (beta chain) is a study of blood T cell repertoires in COVID-19. Using immunoSEQ multiplex PCR, the repertoire was profiled, and TCRdb retains in-frame clones only, with some absent. The sample consists of over 450,000 clones, around nine tenths of them appearing once. This clone has more than one count but fewer than ten. The TCR comes from a woman aged 45-65 years with COVID-19, enrolled during active disease. Input material: peripheral blood.

The CDR3 nucleotides are TGTGCCAGCAGCGCACAGAATTCACCCCTCCACTTT. Translating gives CASSAQNSPLHF. V and J are TRBV7-2 and TRBJ1-6; D is uncertain. The CDR3 sequence is 12 residues long. Germline loops: CDR1 SGHTA, CDR2 FQGNSA. Trimming shortened V by 5 bases and J by 7 bases, and 6 bases separated the two germline ends.